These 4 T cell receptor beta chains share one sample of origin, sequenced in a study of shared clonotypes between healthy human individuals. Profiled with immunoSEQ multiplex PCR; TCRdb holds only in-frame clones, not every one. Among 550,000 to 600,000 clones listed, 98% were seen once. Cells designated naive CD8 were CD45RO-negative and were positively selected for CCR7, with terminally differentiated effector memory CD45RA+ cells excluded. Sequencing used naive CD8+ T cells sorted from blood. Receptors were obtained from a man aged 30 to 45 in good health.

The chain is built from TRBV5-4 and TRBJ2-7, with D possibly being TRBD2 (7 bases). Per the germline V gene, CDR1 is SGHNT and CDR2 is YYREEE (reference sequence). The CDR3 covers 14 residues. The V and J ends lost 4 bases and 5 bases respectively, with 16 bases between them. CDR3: CASSRRGAENEQYF. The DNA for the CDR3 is TGTGCCAGCAGCCGACGGGGGGCAGAGAACGAGCAGTACTTC.

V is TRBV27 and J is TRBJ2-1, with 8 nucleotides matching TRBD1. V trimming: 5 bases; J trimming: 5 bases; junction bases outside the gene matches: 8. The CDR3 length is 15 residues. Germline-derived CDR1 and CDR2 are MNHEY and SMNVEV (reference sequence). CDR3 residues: CASSNRDRINNEQFF. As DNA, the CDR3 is TGTGCCAGCAGTAACCGGGACAGGATTAACAATGAGCAGTTCTTC.

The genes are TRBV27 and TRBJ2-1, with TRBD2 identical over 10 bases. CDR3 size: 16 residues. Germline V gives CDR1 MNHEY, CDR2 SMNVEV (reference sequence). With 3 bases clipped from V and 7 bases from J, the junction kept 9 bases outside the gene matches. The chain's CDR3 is CASSFVTSGKGNEQFF. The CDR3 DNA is TGTGCCAGCAGTTTCGTTACTAGCGGGAAAGGTAATGAGCAGTTCTTC.

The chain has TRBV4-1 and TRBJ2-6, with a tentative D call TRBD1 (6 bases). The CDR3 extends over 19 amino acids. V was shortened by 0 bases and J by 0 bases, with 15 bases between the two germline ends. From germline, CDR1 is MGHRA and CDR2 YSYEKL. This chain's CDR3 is CASSQETVQGFSGANVLTF. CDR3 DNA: TGCGCCAGCAGCCAAGAGACGGTCCAGGGGTTCTCTGGGGCCAACGTCCTGACTTTC.